One T cell receptor (beta chain) is described in this entry. Its antigen is unknown. This sample is part of a study of cytomegalovirus exposure and HLA in healthy donors. The study, taken as a whole, reports: The classifier, whose performance was assessed in both the original and validation cohorts, reportedly diagnosed cytomegalovirus status with high specificity and sensitivity. TCR beta V- and J-gene trimming was later associated with a missense DCLRE1C variant.

Germline lookup yields CDR1 LNHDA and CDR2 SQIVND (reference sequence). Germline trimming cut 3 bases from V and 8 bases from J; bases unmatched to any gene: 7. This CDR3 has 14 amino acids. The PCR made use of 60 Vbeta and 13 Jbeta primers. TCRdb's table, derived via immunoSEQ multiplex PCR, lists solely in-frame clones and lacks some. The profile shows around 160,000 clones, 80% to 85% of them singletons. Sequences were obtained from PBMCs. This receptor was obtained from a man over 45 in good health and CMV-seropositive. This rearrangement joins TRBV19 to TRBJ2-1, with TRBD2 matching 7 bases. In DNA form, the CDR3 reads TGTGCCAGTAGTATTCTTAAGGGAGGGGATGAGCAGTTCTTC. Protein sequence: CASSILKGGDEQFF.